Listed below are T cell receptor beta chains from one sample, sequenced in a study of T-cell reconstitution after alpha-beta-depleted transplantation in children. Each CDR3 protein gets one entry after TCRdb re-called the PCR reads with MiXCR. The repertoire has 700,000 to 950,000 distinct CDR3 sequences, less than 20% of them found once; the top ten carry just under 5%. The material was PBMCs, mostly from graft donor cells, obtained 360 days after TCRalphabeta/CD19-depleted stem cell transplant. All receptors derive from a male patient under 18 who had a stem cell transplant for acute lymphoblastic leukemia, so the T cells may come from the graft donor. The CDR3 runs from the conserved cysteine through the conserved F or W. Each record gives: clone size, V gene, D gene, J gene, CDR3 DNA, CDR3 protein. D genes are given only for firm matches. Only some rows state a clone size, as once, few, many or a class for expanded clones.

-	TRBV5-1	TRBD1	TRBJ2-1	TGCGCCAGCAGCTCAGTTCGACAGGGCCGCTCCTACAATGAGCAGTTCTTC	CASSSVRQGRSYNEQFF
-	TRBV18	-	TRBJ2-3	TGTGCCAGCTCACTACGGACTCAACGGGGAGATACGCAGTATTTT	CASSLRTQRGDTQYF
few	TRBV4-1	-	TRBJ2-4	TGCGCCAGCAGCCAAACGGGGAGTTACATTCAGTACTTC	CASSQTGSYIQYF
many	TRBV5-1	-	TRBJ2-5	TGCGCCAGCAGCAAAGGGGACCCCCCCTCAGAAGAGACCCAGTACTTC	CASSKGDPPSEETQYF
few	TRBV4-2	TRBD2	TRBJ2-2	TGTGCCAGCAGCCAAGACCCCGGGGGGGCGTGGAACACCGGGGAGCTGTTTTTT	CASSQDPGGAWNTGELFF
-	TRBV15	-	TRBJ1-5	TGTGCCACCAGCAGAGATGGCCATCAGCCCCAGCATTTT	CATSRDGHQPQHF
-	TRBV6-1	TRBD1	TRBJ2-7	TGTGCCAGCAGAGAACCGGGACAGGACGCCTACGAGCAGTACTTC	CASREPGQDAYEQYF
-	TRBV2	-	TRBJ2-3	TGTGCCAGCAAAAGAGGGTACACAGATACGCAGTATTTT	CASKRGYTDTQYF
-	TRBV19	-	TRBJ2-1	TGTGCCAGTAGTATAGATCTTGAGGAGGTTATCTCCTACAATGAGCAGTTCTTC	CASSIDLEEVISYNEQFF
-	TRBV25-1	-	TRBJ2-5	TGTGCCAGCAGTGATAGGGCGAAAGAGACCCAGTACTTC	CASSDRAKETQYF
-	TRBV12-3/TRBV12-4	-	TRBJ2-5	TGTGCCAGCAGTTTCCGTGCAACCCAGTACTTC	CASSFRATQYF
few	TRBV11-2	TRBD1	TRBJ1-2	TGTGCCAGCAGCCCTGACCTGGACAGGGAGGGTGGCTACACCTTC	CASSPDLDREGGYTF
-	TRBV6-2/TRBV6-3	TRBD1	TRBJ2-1	TGTGCCAGCAGTTACAGGGGACAGTCCTACAATGAGCAGTTCTTC	CASSYRGQSYNEQFF
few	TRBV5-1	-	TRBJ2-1	TGCGCCAGCAGCCTGGACATTCACTCCTACAATGAGCAGTTCTTC	CASSLDIHSYNEQFF
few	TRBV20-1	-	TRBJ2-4	TGCAGTGCTAGAGATTGGGGCGTAAAAGCCAAAAACATTCAGTACTTC	CSARDWGVKAKNIQYF
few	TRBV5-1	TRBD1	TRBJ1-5	TGCGCCAGCAGCTCGGGGGCCCAGGGGGGACAGCCCCAGCATTTT	CASSSGAQGGQPQHF
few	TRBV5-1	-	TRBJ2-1	TGCGCCAGCAGCTTAGCGGGTACCATCAATGAGCAGTTCTTC	CASSLAGTINEQFF